What follows are 17 T cell receptor beta chains derived from one specimen sequenced in a study of cytomegalovirus exposure and HLA in healthy donors. Amplification used 60 Vbeta primers and 13 Jbeta primers. The repertoire was sequenced with immunoSEQ multiplex PCR; TCRdb's copy has only in-frame clones and lacks some. The sample lists more than 90,000 clones; roughly 82% were seen once. Sequencing was performed on PBMCs. These receptors came from a man aged 45-65 years in good health and CMV-seronegative.

The rearrangement links TRBV18 to TRBJ2-1; D gene ambiguous. V lost 1 base, J lost 7 bases, and 5 bases lay in between. Per germline, CDR1 KGHSH and CDR2 LQKENI. The CDR3 covers 12 residues. This CDR3 is CASSPRDNEQFF. The CDR3 DNA is TGTGCCAGCTCACCACGCGATAATGAGCAGTTCTTC.

This chain links TRBV4-1 with TRBJ2-1; 12 bases agree with TRBD1. V lost 6 bases, J lost 9 bases, and 6 bases stayed unmatched. Germline V CDR1 and CDR2: MGHRA, YSYEKL. This CDR3 is built from 14 residues. The CDR3 DNA reads as TGCGCCAGCAGGGGGACAGGGGGCATTGGTGAGCAGTTCTTC. Encoded protein: CASRGTGGIGEQFF.

The chain joins TRBV5-1 to TRBJ1-4, with D perhaps TRBD1 (5 bases). Germline CDR1 and CDR2: SGHRS and YFSETQ. This CDR3 has 13 residues. V shed 3 bases and J shed 7 bases, with 10 bases lying between them. The CDR3 sequence: CASSSLGGEKLFF. CDR3 coding DNA: TGCGCCAGCAGCTCCTTGGGGGGTGAAAAACTGTTTTTT.

The CDR3 DNA follows: TGTGCCAGCAGCCAAGGACAGGGGAACACCGGGGAGCTGTTTTTT. It translates to CASSQGQGNTGELFF. The chain combines TRBV14 with TRBJ2-2, with 7 bases matching TRBD1. Germline V gene sequence: CDR1 SGHDN, CDR2 FVKESK. The CDR3 length is 15 residues. V shed 1 base, J shed 1 base, and the junction held 0 bases outside the gene matches. Full variable domain (rest looked up from reference TRBV14 and TRBJ2-2): EAGVTQFPSHSVIEKGQTVTLRCDPISGHDNLYWYRRVMGKEIKFLLHFVKESKQDESGMPNNRFLAERTGGTYSTLKVQPAELEDSGVYFCASSQGQGNTGELFFGEGSRLTVL.

This clone has more than one count but fewer than ten. CDR3 amino acids: CASRVTGGADTQYF. CDR3 nucleotides: TGTGCCAGCAGGGTAACAGGAGGGGCAGATACGCAGTATTTT. The chain links TRBV13 to TRBJ2-3; possibly TRBD2 for D (6 bases). CDR1 and CDR2 from the germline V gene are PRHDT and FYEKMQ (reference sequence). CDR3 length: 14 amino acids. Trimming pared 6 bases from V and 4 bases from J, leaving 14 bases between.

The chain has TRBV7-2 and TRBJ2-2, with a weak D call TRBD2 (8 bases). V dropped 4 bases and J dropped 4 bases, with 16 bases sitting between them. This CDR3 contains 16 residues. CDR1 and CDR2 from the germline V gene are SGHTA and FQGNSA. The CDR3 sequence: CASSSGRGRGTGELFF. The CDR3 DNA reads TGTGCCAGCAGCTCCGGGAGGGGGCGGGGCACCGGGGAGCTGTTTTTT. Combining the CDR3 with reference TRBV7-2 and TRBJ2-2 gives the whole variable domain GAGVSQSPSNKVTEKGKDVELRCDPISGHTALYWYRQSLGQGLEFLIYFQGNSAPDKSGLPSDRFSAERTGGSVSTLTIQRTQQEDSAVYLCASSSGRGRGTGELFFGEGSRLTVL.

The chain is built from TRBV29-1 and TRBJ1-3; 10 nucleotides line up with TRBD1. This CDR3 is 14 amino acids long. CDR1 SQVTM and CDR2 ANQGSEA come from the germline V gene. With V trimmed by 6 bases and J by 3 bases, 5 bases remained unmatched. The CDR3 coding sequence is TGCAGCGTACGACAGGGGGCGCGTGGAAACACCATATATTTT. It encodes CSVRQGARGNTIYF.

CDR3 in DNA: TGTGCCAGCAGTTACTCGTCGGGAAGAGAGACCCAGTACTTC. Translation gives CASSYSSGRETQYF. The rearrangement uses TRBV6-5 and TRBJ2-5, with a tentative D call TRBD2 (5 bases). V was shortened by 0 bases and J by 4 bases, with 9 bases between the two germline ends. The CDR3 extends over 14 amino acids. CDR1 is MNHEY and CDR2 is SVGAGI in the germline V gene.

The chain carries TRBV5-4 and TRBJ1-1; the D gene is possibly TRBD1 (5 bases). Per the germline V gene, CDR1 is SGHNT and CDR2 is YYREEE (reference sequence). This CDR3 spans 14 amino acids. Trimming removed 0 bases from V and 1 base from J, with 7 bases in between. CDR3 region: CASSLDGANTEAFF. CDR3 sequence (DNA): TGTGCCAGCAGCTTGGATGGGGCGAACACTGAAGCTTTCTTT.

J is TRBJ1-6 and V is TRBV18, with D maybe TRBD1 (5 bases). Germline assignment: CDR1 KGHSH and CDR2 LQKENI. CDR3 size: 15 residues. Trimming cost V 1 base and J 8 bases, with 12 bases left between them. The CDR3 DNA is TGTGCCAGCTCACCACGGAGGGACTGGGATTCACCCCTCCACTTT. Its protein product is CASSPRRDWDSPLHF.

V is TRBV19 and J is TRBJ1-5; D is undetermined. The CDR3 spans 14 residues. Germline lookup yields CDR1 LNHDA and CDR2 SQIVND (reference sequence). V shed 6 bases and J shed 5 bases, with 14 bases lying between them. The CDR3: CASRRTEGDQPQHF. The CDR3 coding sequence is TGTGCCAGTAGGAGAACGGAGGGAGATCAGCCCCAGCATTTT. The full variable domain, completed using reference TRBV19 and TRBJ1-5, is DGGITQSPKYLFRKEGQNVTLSCEQNLNHDAMYWYRQDPGQGLRLIYYSQIVNDFQKGDIAEGYSVSREKKESFPLTVTSAQKNPTAFYLCASRRTEGDQPQHFGDGTRLSIL.

The chain couples TRBV19 to TRBJ1-1; 9 nucleotides match TRBD1. V was pared by 8 bases and J by 10 bases, with 14 bases of the junction left unmatched. Germline values: CDR1 LNHDA, CDR2 SQIVND (reference sequence). The CDR3 spans 14 residues. Here the CDR3 reads CASGRDREDVRAFF. The CDR3 DNA follows: TGTGCCAGTGGGCGGGACAGGGAGGATGTTCGAGCTTTCTTT.

CDR3 residues: CASSLGTFYEQYF. The CDR3 DNA follows: TGTGCCAGCAGCTTAGGGACATTCTACGAGCAGTACTTC. The chain joins TRBV7-6 to TRBJ2-7; tentatively, D is TRBD1 (5 bases). CDR1 and CDR2 (germline): SGHVS, FNYEAQ. The CDR3 extends over 13 amino acids. V was trimmed by 1 base and J by 3 bases, leaving 7 bases between them.

This chain's CDR3 is CASSFEGTGELFF. In DNA, the CDR3 is TGTGCCAGCAGCTTTGAGGGCACCGGGGAGCTGTTTTTT. The V and J genes are TRBV11-3 and TRBJ2-2; maybe TRBD2 (5 bases). The V end lost 3 bases, the J end lost 4 bases, and 6 bases lay between the germline ends. Per the germline V gene, CDR1 is SGHNT and CDR2 is YENEEA. The CDR3 length is 13 residues.

The chain employs TRBV4-3 and TRBJ1-1; D perhaps matches TRBD1 (5 bases). Germline V gene data show CDR1 as LGHNA and CDR2 as YSLEER. V was cut by 4 bases and J by 2 bases, with 11 bases left in between. CDR3 length: 14 amino acids. The CDR3 region has the DNA TGCGCCAGCAGCCGGGACTTCCGTAACACTGAAGCTTTCTTT. Its translation: CASSRDFRNTEAFF.

The V call is TRBV28, the J call TRBJ1-5, with D hard to call. The CDR3 sequence is 13 residues long. V was pared by 8 bases and J by 8 bases, with 16 bases between. Germline loops: CDR1 MDHEN, CDR2 SYDVKM. In DNA, the CDR3 is TGTGCCAGCGGGCAGTCAGGAATGAAGCCCCAGCATTTT. Translated: CASGQSGMKPQHF. Based on the CDR3 plus reference TRBV28 and TRBJ1-5, the full variable domain is DVKVTQSSRYLVKRTGEKVFLECVQDMDHENMFWYRQDPGLGLRLIYFSYDVKMKEKGDIPEGYSVSREKKERFSLILESASTNQTSMYLCASGQSGMKPQHFGDGTRLSIL.

The chain couples TRBV6-5 to TRBJ1-2; 7 bases align to TRBD1. The V segment lost 5 bases and the J segment 7 bases; nucleotides outside the gene matches: 4. Per germline, CDR1 MNHEY and CDR2 SVGAGI. This CDR3 has 12 residues. The CDR3: CASSLQGFGYTF. For the CDR3, the DNA is TGTGCCAGCAGTCTACAGGGGTTTGGCTACACCTTC.